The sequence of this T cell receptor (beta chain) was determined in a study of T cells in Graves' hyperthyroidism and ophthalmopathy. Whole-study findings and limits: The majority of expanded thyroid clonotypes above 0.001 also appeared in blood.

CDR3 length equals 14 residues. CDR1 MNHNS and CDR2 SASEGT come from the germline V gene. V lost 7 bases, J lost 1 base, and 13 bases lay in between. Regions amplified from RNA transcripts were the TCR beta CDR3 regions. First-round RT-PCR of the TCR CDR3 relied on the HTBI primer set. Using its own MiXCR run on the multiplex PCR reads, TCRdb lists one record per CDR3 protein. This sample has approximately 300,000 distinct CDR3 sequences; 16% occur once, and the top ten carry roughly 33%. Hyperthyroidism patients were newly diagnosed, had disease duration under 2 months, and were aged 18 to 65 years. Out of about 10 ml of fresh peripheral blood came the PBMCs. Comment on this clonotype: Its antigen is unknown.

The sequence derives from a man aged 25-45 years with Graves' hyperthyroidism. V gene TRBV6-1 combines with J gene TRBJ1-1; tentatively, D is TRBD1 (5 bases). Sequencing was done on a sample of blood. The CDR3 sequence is CASTLRDPNTEAFF. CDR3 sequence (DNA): TGTGCCAGCACCCTTAGGGACCCGAACACTGAAGCTTTCTTT.